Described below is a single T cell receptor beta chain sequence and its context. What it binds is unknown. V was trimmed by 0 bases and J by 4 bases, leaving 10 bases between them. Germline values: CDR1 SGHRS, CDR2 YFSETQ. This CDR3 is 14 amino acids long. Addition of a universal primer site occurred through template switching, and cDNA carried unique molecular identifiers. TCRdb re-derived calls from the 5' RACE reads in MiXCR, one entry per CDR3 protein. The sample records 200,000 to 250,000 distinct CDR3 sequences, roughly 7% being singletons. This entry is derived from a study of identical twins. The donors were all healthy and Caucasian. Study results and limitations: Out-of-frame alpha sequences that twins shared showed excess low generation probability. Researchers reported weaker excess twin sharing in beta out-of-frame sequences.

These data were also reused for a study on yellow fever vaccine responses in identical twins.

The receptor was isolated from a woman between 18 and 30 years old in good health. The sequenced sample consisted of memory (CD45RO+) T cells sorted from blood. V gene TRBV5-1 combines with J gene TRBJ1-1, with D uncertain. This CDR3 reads CASSLDWSSTEAFF. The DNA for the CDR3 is TGCGCCAGCAGCTTGGATTGGTCGAGCACTGAAGCTTTCTTT.